These 27 T cell receptor beta chains were all obtained from the same sample, sequenced in a study of chemoradiotherapy in HPV16-positive cancers. Some clones are missing from TCRdb's copy, which holds only in-frame ones; the method was immunoSEQ multiplex PCR. The sample shows some 16,000 clones, roughly 73% of them seen only once. This specimen was acquired from a patient who underwent chemoradiotherapy. The receptor source for this set is a human donor with HPV-associated anogenital cancer.

The rearrangement links TRBV7-2 to TRBJ1-2; 8 positions match TRBD1. CDR3 length: 15 amino acids. Germline loops: CDR1 SGHTA, CDR2 FQGNSA. V lost 4 bases, J lost 6 bases, and 10 bases stayed unmatched. The CDR3 bases are TGTGCCAGCAGCTACAGACAGGGGTCGCCGGATGGCTACACCTTC. It translates to CASSYRQGSPDGYTF.

This chain joins TRBV2 and TRBJ2-3, with 9 bases matching TRBD2. This CDR3 is built from 15 residues. Trimming cost V 3 bases and J 2 bases; bases outside gene matches: 3. Germline CDR1 is SNHLY and CDR2 is FYNNEI. CDR3 sequence: CASSDASGVTDTQYF. In DNA, the CDR3 is TGTGCCAGCAGTGACGCTAGCGGGGTCACAGATACGCAGTATTTT.

The chain is built from TRBV30 and TRBJ1-1, with 7 bases that match TRBD1. The CDR3 loop spans 13 amino acids. Looked up from germline, CDR1 is GTSNPN and CDR2 is SVGIG (reference sequence). The J segment lost 0 bases and the V segment lost 7 bases, leaving 5 bases of the junction unmatched. CDR3 in amino acids: CASSTGLNTEAFF. In DNA form, the CDR3 reads TGTGCCTCGTCGACAGGGCTGAACACTGAAGCTTTCTTT.

V and J are TRBV5-6 and TRBJ2-7; no firm D call. The V gene's germline CDR1 is SGHDT and CDR2 YYEEEE. The CDR3 has 14 amino acids. Deletions cut 1 base from V and 0 bases from J, with 8 bases between. CDR3 in amino acids: CASSLYRSSYEQYF. The DNA of the CDR3 is TGTGCCAGCAGCTTGTACCGCTCCTCCTACGAGCAGTACTTC. The full variable domain, its missing parts supplied by reference TRBV5-6 and TRBJ2-7, is DAGVTQSPTHLIKTRGQQVTLRCSPKSGHDTVSWYQQALGQGPQFIFQYYEEEERQRGNFPDRFSGHQFPNYSSELNVNALLLGDSALYLCASSLYRSSYEQYFGPGTRLTVT.

This sequence joins TRBV29-1 and TRBJ2-7; D ambiguous. CDR3 length: 15 residues. V lost 0 bases and J 3 bases, leaving 15 bases between the germline ends. Germline V gene sequence: CDR1 SQVTM, CDR2 ANQGSEA. The CDR3 sequence is CSVEDGNRKRYEQYF. CDR3 nucleotides: TGCAGCGTTGAAGATGGTAACCGTAAGCGCTACGAGCAGTACTTC.

This clone turned up a few times. The chain has TRBV4-2 and TRBJ2-7, with D unclear. The length of the CDR3 is 15 residues. Germline V gene lookup returns CDR1 LGHNA and CDR2 YNFKEQ. The V end lost 0 bases, the J end lost 0 bases, and 9 bases lay between the germline ends. The CDR3, as DNA: TGTGCCAGCAGCCAAGAAGGACCGAGCTCCTACGAGCAGTACTTC. Translated: CASSQEGPSSYEQYF.

The chain joins TRBV18 to TRBJ2-2; D is possibly TRBD2 (6 bases). Germline CDR1 and CDR2: KGHSH and LQKENI. The CDR3 contains 16 residues. Trimming took off 3 bases at V and 3 bases at J, with 14 bases between the two ends. CDR3 nucleotides: TGTGCCAGCTCACCGAGAGGCAGGGAGGACACCGGGGAGCTGTTTTTT. Translating it yields CASSPRGREDTGELFF.

The rearrangement joins TRBV7-9 to TRBJ2-1; tentative D call: TRBD2 (6 bases). The CDR3 spans 12 residues. Between the trimmed V and J ends, which lost 8 bases and 6 bases, there was a span of 11 bases. Germline loops: CDR1 SEHNR, CDR2 FQNEAQ (reference sequence). DNA for the CDR3: TGTGCCAGCCTCGGGACTTCCAATGAGCAGTTCTTC. Translation: CASLGTSNEQFF.

This clone showed up just once. V gene TRBV5-8 combines with J gene TRBJ1-5, with 7 bases aligning to TRBD1. The CDR3 has 15 amino acids. CDR1 and CDR2 from the germline V gene are SGHTS and YDEGEE. V was clipped by 4 bases and J by 0 bases; unmatched bases: 4. In nucleotides, the CDR3 is TGTGCCAGCAGCCCAGGGGGGAGTAGCAATCAGCCCCAGCATTTT. Translated: CASSPGGSSNQPQHF.

The genes are TRBV27 and TRBJ2-1, with D perhaps matching TRBD2 (6 bases). The CDR3 length is 14 residues. The germline V gene has CDR1 MNHEY and CDR2 SMNVEV (reference sequence). V was shortened by 3 bases and J by 6 bases, with 12 bases between the two germline ends. The CDR3 region is CASSLERASNEQFF. As DNA, the CDR3 is TGTGCCAGCAGTTTGGAGCGGGCCAGCAATGAGCAGTTCTTC.

CDR3 nucleotides: TGTGCCTGGAGTTCACTTGAAAAACTGTTTTTT. This translates into CAWSSLEKLFF. This chain joins TRBV30 and TRBJ1-4; no clear D gene. In germline, CDR1 is GTSNPN, CDR2 SVGIG (reference sequence). Trimming took off 2 bases at V and 7 bases at J, with 5 bases between the two ends. The CDR3 length is 11 residues. The complete variable domain, with remaining parts taken from reference TRBV30 and TRBJ1-4, reads SQTIHQWPATLVQPVGSPLSLECTVEGTSNPNLYWYRQAAGRGLQLLFYSVGIGQISSEVPQNLSASRPQDRQFILSSKKLLLSDSGFYLCAWSSLEKLFFGSGTQLSVL.

The J gene is TRBJ1-1, the V gene TRBV28; D unresolved. There are 16 residues in the CDR3. The germline gives CDR1 MDHEN, CDR2 SYDVKM. Trimming pared 10 bases from V and 1 base from J, leaving 22 bases between. CDR3 loop: CATSTRVVGSNTEAFF. In nucleotides, the CDR3 is TGTGCCACCTCGACACGGGTAGTTGGGTCGAACACTGAAGCTTTCTTT.

This chain connects TRBV5-1 to TRBJ2-6, with D possibly being TRBD2 (6 bases). Germline V gene lookup returns CDR1 SGHRS and CDR2 YFSETQ. This CDR3 spans 14 amino acids. V dropped 9 bases and J dropped 2 bases, with 12 bases sitting between them. The CDR3 protein is CATRPGAGANVLTF. The CDR3 DNA sequence: TGCGCCACCCGTCCGGGGGCTGGGGCCAACGTCCTGACTTTC.

The rearrangement uses TRBV2 and TRBJ2-7; tentative D call: TRBD1 (6 bases). Germline CDR1 SNHLY, CDR2 FYNNEI. V lost 3 bases, J lost 0 bases, and 12 bases lay in between. The CDR3 totals 15 residues. CDR3 DNA sequence: TGTGCCAGCAGTGACCCGGACAGCAACTCCTACGAGCAGTACTTC. Translating it yields CASSDPDSNSYEQYF.

The table lists this clone with a count of one. At the DNA level, this CDR3 is encoded by other sequences in the same sample as well. The chain joins TRBV28 to TRBJ2-2, with D perhaps assigned TRBD1 or TRBD2 (5 bases each). The CDR3 length is 13 residues. Germline CDR1 reads MDHEN; CDR2 reads SYDVKM. Trimming took off 3 bases at V and 4 bases at J, with 6 bases between the two ends. The CDR3 sequence is CASSLRGTGELFF. The CDR3, as DNA: TGTGCCAGCAGTTTGAGGGGCACCGGGGAGCTGTTTTTT.

There are a few counts of this clone. The chain couples TRBV7-9 to TRBJ1-6, with TRBD1 as a possible D gene (6 bases). The CDR3 length is 16 residues. From germline, CDR1 is SEHNR and CDR2 FQNEAQ (reference sequence). V was shortened by 4 bases and J by 6 bases, with 16 bases between the two germline ends. CDR3 coding DNA: TGTGCCAGCAGCTCACGGGGGGCGCAGATTAATTCACCCCTCCACTTT. This translates into CASSSRGAQINSPLHF.

The J gene is TRBJ1-1, the V gene TRBV10-2, with D perhaps TRBD1 (5 bases). CDR3 length: 15 amino acids. CDR1 WSHSY and CDR2 SAAADI come from the germline V gene. V shed 1 base and J shed 4 bases, with 13 bases lying between them. CDR3 sequence reads: CASSEFLRGPTEAFF. The CDR3, as DNA: TGCGCCAGCAGTGAGTTTCTTAGGGGCCCCACTGAAGCTTTCTTT.

The gene calls are TRBV5-1 and TRBJ1-1; TRBD1 matches at 7 bases. CDR3 length: 14 residues. Germline V lookup: CDR1 SGHRS, CDR2 YFSETQ. The junction had 3 bases not matched to a gene; V was cut back by 4 bases and J by 0 bases. CDR3 protein: CASSQGQMNTEAFF. The CDR3 DNA sequence: TGCGCCAGCAGCCAGGGACAGATGAACACTGAAGCTTTCTTT.

V and J are TRBV4-1 and TRBJ2-5, with TRBD2 identical over 10 bases. With 4 bases clipped from V and 4 bases from J, the junction kept 6 bases outside the gene matches. This CDR3 comprises 15 residues. Germline values: CDR1 MGHRA, CDR2 YSYEKL. CDR3: CASSRTGTSVETQYF. The CDR3 bases are TGCGCCAGCAGCCGCACCGGGACTAGCGTAGAGACCCAGTACTTC.

The chain recombines TRBV5-1 with TRBJ1-1, with D uncertain. Germline V lookup: CDR1 SGHRS, CDR2 YFSETQ. This CDR3 has 14 residues. The V and J ends lost 0 bases and 1 base respectively, with 7 bases between them. This CDR3 reads CASSLAPENTEAFF. The CDR3 nucleotides read TGCGCCAGCAGCTTGGCCCCGGAGAACACTGAAGCTTTCTTT.

This rearrangement joins TRBV7-8 to TRBJ1-4; D gene uncertain. Germline CDR1 is SGHVS and CDR2 is FQNEAQ. V gave up 11 bases and J gave up 8 bases, with 15 bases separating them. There are 12 residues in the CDR3. The CDR3 DNA is TGTGCCGCCTCCGTACTAAGGGAAAAACTGTTTTTT. Translating it yields CAASVLREKLFF.

This clone was counted a single time. The genes are TRBV6-1 and TRBJ1-2; a possible D gene is TRBD1 (5 bases). This CDR3 contains 18 residues. Between the trimmed V and J ends, which lost 1 base and 2 bases, there was a span of 20 bases. From germline, CDR1 is MNHNS and CDR2 SASEGT. CDR3 sequence (DNA): TGTGCCAGCAGTGAAGGTCAGGGCCCGCTCAGCGAAAACTATGGCTACACCTTC. Translation gives CASSEGQGPLSENYGYTF.

V gene TRBV12-1 combines with J gene TRBJ2-1; TRBD1 is the table's D call and was not checked against the DNA. TRBV12-1 is a pseudogene locus. The CDR3 has 17 residues. This chain's CDR3 is CASSYRDRGHSYNEQFF. CDR3 in DNA: TGTGCCAGCAGTTACCGCGACAGGGGTCACTCCTACAATGAGCAGTTCTTC.

This chain uses TRBV9 with TRBJ1-2; D perhaps matches TRBD1 (5 bases). Looked up from germline, CDR1 is SGDLS and CDR2 is YYNGEE. V was clipped by 0 bases and J by 6 bases, with 9 bases between them. The CDR3 extends over 13 amino acids. CDR3 residues: CASSVGGSDGYTF. Written as DNA, the CDR3 is TGTGCCAGCAGCGTAGGGGGGTCGGATGGCTACACCTTC.

The CDR3 spells CASSSREATEAFF. The CDR3 DNA is TGTGCCAGCAGCTCCCGGGAGGCCACTGAAGCTTTCTTT. V is TRBV7-3 and J is TRBJ1-1, with D hard to call. V lost 4 bases and J 4 bases, leaving 10 bases between the germline ends. The CDR3 sequence is 13 residues long. Germline V gives CDR1 SGHTA, CDR2 FQGTGA.

This sequence joins TRBV2 and TRBJ2-1; D is possibly TRBD1 or TRBD2 (7 bases each). Germline-derived CDR1 and CDR2 are SNHLY and FYNNEI. Trimming pared 3 bases from V and 5 bases from J, leaving 14 bases between. This CDR3 is 15 amino acids long. This chain's CDR3 is CASSDWQGGDNEQFF. Here the CDR3 DNA reads TGTGCCAGCAGTGACTGGCAGGGGGGGGACAATGAGCAGTTCTTC.

The chain is built from TRBV7-2 and TRBJ2-7; no clear D. CDR1 and CDR2 (germline): SGHTA, FQGNSA. This CDR3 comprises 13 residues. Trimming removed 5 bases at V and 3 bases at J, with 11 bases between. The CDR3 coding sequence is TGTGCCAGCAGCCCCTCCCCCCTCTACGAGCAGTACTTC. It encodes CASSPSPLYEQYF.